The rows below give T cell receptor beta chains drawn from one sample of a study of CD8 T cells in ankylosing spondylitis. Via MiXCR, TCRdb re-called the 5' RACE reads, giving one row per CDR3 protein. Found here are approximately 180,000 distinct CDR3 sequences, 15% to 20% of them singletons; the top ten hold around 4.5%. The sample taken for sequencing was blood, either unsorted or a sorted T cell fraction (not recorded which). These receptor sequences come from a male donor under 30 with ankylosing spondylitis or in good health (not recorded which). Both conserved end residues are part of each CDR3. The D gene is left open where the match is weak. A row's size may be missing; if present it is once, few, many or a size class.

J | V | size | D | CDR3 | DNA
TRBJ2-7 | TRBV29-1 | - | - | CSAVNYEQYF | TGCAGCGCGGTCAATTACGAGCAGTACTTC
TRBJ2-1 | TRBV30 | - | TRBD2 | CAWNRLAGYELDNEQFF | TGTGCCTGGAACCGACTAGCGGGATATGAGTTGGACAATGAGCAGTTCTTC
TRBJ2-4 | TRBV7-9 | many | TRBD2 | CASSPWTSGRGKNIQYF | TGTGCCAGCAGCCCCTGGACTAGCGGGAGAGGCAAAAACATTCAGTACTTC
TRBJ1-2 | TRBV20-1 | many | - | CSARDYGQADYGYTF | TGCAGTGCTAGAGATTATGGGCAGGCCGACTATGGCTACACCTTC
TRBJ1-6 | TRBV12-3/TRBV12-4 | many | - | CASRYLTVYYNSPLHF | TGTGCCAGCAGATACTTGACAGTTTACTATAATTCACCCCTCCACTTT
TRBJ1-1 | TRBV5-5 | many | - | CASIPGHYNTEAFF | TGTGCCAGCATCCCGGGACACTACAACACTGAAGCTTTCTTT
TRBJ1-1 | TRBV20-1 | few | - | CSVRGITAFF | TGCAGTGTTAGGGGGATCACGGCTTTCTTT
TRBJ2-3 | TRBV7-2 | many | - | CASSLGLGVLDTQYF | TGTGCCAGCAGCTTAGGGCTTGGAGTGTTAGATACGCAGTATTTT
TRBJ2-1 | TRBV29-1 | many | - | CSVEDLRISRPNEQFF | TGCAGCGTTGAAGATCTCAGGATAAGCAGGCCAAATGAGCAGTTCTTC
TRBJ1-2 | TRBV29-1 | many | TRBD1 | CSATTGEHGYTF | TGCAGCGCTACGACAGGGGAGCATGGCTACACCTTC
TRBJ1-1 | TRBV11-2 | many | - | CASRGESEAFF | TGTGCCAGCAGGGGCGAGTCTGAAGCTTTCTTT
TRBJ2-6 | TRBV6-6 | many | - | CASSPRGANVLTF | TGTGCCAGCAGTCCCCGAGGGGCCAACGTCCTGACTTTC
TRBJ2-1 | TRBV11-2 | many | - | CASRTWGGGTNEQFF | TGTGCCAGCAGGACTTGGGGAGGTGGGACGAATGAGCAGTTCTTC
TRBJ2-2 | TRBV29-1 | - | - | CSGTRGTGELFF | TGCAGCGGTACCCGGGGCACCGGGGAGCTGTTTTTT
TRBJ2-5 | TRBV5-1 | many | - | CASSLELQETQYF | TGCGCCAGCAGCTTGGAACTACAAGAGACCCAGTACTTC
TRBJ2-2 | TRBV28 | many | TRBD2 | CASMFERENTGELFF | TGTGCCAGCATGTTTGAGCGGGAGAACACCGGGGAGCTGTTTTTT
TRBJ2-1 | TRBV20-1 | many | - | CSARDNNEQFF | TGCAGTGCTAGGGATAACAATGAGCAGTTCTTC
TRBJ1-2 | TRBV20-1 | many | - | CSARTANYGYTF | TGCAGTGCTAGAACGGCTAACTATGGCTACACCTTC
TRBJ2-1 | TRBV29-1 | - | TRBD2 | CSVGGRERYNEQFF | TGCAGCGTTGGCGGGAGGGAGAGGTACAATGAGCAGTTCTTC
TRBJ2-5 | TRBV5-6 | many | - | CASSPLRRNQETQYF | TGTGCCAGCAGCCCCCTTCGTAGAAACCAAGAGACCCAGTACTTC
TRBJ1-1 | TRBV28 | many | - | CASSSAMGRWEAMNTEAFF | TGTGCCAGCAGTTCTGCGATGGGAAGGTGGGAGGCCATGAACACTGAAGCTTTCTTT
TRBJ1-5 | TRBV12-3/TRBV12-4 | once | - | CASSPKTFPQPQTLNQPQHF | TGTGCCAGCAGTCCAAAGACTTTTCCTCAACCCCAAACCCTCAATCAGCCCCAGCATTTT
TRBJ2-1 | TRBV7-6 | many | TRBD2 | CASSSRTSGSSYNEQFF | TGTGCCAGCAGCTCCCGGACTAGCGGTAGCTCCTACAATGAGCAGTTCTTC
TRBJ2-3 | TRBV3-1 | many | TRBD2 | CASSQEIGTRTDTQYF | TGTGCCAGCAGCCAAGAGATAGGGACTAGAACAGATACGCAGTATTTT
TRBJ2-7 | TRBV5-1 | many | TRBD1 | CASSTGQNYEQYF | TGCGCCAGCAGCACGGGACAGAACTACGAGCAGTACTTC